Sequencing of this T cell receptor (beta chain) was carried out in a study of response to subunit inactivated influenza vaccine. Study findings and constraints: A suggestion made by the authors is that each seasonal influenza vaccination recruits few new T cells.

This clonotype has only a few counts. Its antigen is not known. TCRdb re-called the RT-PCR reads with MiXCR, one entry per CDR3 protein. Of a few hundred thousand distinct CDR3 sequences in the sample, over 20% are singletons; the top ten hold about a tenth. CDR3 length: 14 residues. V lost 5 bases to trimming and J lost 8 bases, with 18 bases between them. The rearrangement uses TRBV12-3 or TRBV12-4 and TRBJ1-2; TRBD1 might be the D (5 bases). This TCR was recovered from a man between 45 and 75 years old who received an inactivated influenza vaccine. Sample: PBMCs from blood, taken about 20 months after vaccination. CDR3 protein: CASSPRRRGGGYTF. Written as DNA, the CDR3 is TGTGCCAGCAGTCCCAGGAGGAGGGGAGGCGGCTACACCTTC.